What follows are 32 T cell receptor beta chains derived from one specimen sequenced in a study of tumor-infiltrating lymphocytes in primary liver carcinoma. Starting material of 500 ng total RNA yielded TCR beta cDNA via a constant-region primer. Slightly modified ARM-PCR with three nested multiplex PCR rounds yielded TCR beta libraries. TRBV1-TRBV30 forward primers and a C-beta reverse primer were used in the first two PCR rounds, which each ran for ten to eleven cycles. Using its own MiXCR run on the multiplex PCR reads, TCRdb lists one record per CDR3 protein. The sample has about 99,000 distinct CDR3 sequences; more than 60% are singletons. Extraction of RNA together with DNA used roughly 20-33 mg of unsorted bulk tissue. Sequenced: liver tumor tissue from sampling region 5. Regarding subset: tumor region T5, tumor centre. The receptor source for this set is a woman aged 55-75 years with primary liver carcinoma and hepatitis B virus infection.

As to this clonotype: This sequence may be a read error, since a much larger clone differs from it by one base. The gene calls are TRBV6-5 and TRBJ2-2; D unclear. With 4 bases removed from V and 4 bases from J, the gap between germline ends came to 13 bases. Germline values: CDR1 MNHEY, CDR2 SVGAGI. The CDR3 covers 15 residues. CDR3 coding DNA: TGTGCCAGCAGTTTCACCCGGCCTCGCACCGGGGAGCTGTTTTTT. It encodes CASSFTRPRTGELFF.

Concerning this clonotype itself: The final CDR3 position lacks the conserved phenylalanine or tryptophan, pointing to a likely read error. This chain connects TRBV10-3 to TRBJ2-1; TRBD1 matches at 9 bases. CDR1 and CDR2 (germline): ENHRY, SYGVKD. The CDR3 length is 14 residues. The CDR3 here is CDTATGTGNNEQFL. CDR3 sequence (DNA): TGTGACACCGCGACCGGGACAGGGAATAATGAGCAGTTCCTC.

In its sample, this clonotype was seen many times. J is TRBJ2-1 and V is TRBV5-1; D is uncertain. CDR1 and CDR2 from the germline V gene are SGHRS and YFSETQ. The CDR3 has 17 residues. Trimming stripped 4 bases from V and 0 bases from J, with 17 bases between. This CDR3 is CASSPDDLKSSYNEQFF. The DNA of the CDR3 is TGCGCCAGCAGCCCGGACGACCTTAAAAGCTCCTACAATGAGCAGTTCTTC. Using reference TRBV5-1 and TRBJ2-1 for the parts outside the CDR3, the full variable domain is KAGVTQTPRYLIKTRGQQVTLSCSPISGHRSVSWYQQTPGQGLQFLFEYFSETQRNKGNFPGRFSGRQFSNSRSEMNVSTLELGDSALYLCASSPDDLKSSYNEQFFGPGTRLTVL.

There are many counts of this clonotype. The CDR3 DNA reads TGTGCCAGCAACGGTCCCAGGGGCCACGAGCAGTACTTC. This translates into CASNGPRGHEQYF. The rearrangement joins TRBV6-5 to TRBJ2-7; D is possibly TRBD1 (6 bases). The germline gives CDR1 MNHEY, CDR2 SVGAGI. The CDR3 is 13 residues long. Trimming took off 7 bases at V and 5 bases at J, with 15 bases between the two ends.

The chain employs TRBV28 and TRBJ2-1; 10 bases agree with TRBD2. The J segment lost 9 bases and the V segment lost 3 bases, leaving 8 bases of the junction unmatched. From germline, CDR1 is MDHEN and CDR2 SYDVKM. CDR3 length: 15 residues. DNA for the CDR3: TGTGCCAGCAGTTTCGGGGGACTAGCGTGTGGTGAGCAGTTCTTC. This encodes CASSFGGLACGEQFF. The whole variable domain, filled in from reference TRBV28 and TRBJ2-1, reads DVKVTQSSRYLVKRTGEKVFLECVQDMDHENMFWYRQDPGLGLRLIYFSYDVKMKEKGDIPEGYSVSREKKERFSLILESASTNQTSMYLCASSFGGLACGEQFFGPGTRLTVL.

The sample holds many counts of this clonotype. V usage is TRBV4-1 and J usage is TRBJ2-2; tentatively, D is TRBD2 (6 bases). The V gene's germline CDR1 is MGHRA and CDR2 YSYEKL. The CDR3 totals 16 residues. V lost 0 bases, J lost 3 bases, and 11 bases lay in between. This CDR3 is CASSQEGIADTGELFF. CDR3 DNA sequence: TGCGCCAGCAGCCAAGAGGGCATAGCGGACACCGGGGAGCTGTTTTTT.

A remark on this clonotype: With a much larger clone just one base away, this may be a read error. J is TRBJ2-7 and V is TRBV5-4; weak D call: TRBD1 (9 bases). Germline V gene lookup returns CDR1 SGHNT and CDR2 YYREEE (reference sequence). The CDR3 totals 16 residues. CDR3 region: CARSYGGGQGVYEQYF. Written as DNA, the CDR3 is TGTGCCAGAAGCTACGGGGGGGGACAGGGAGTCTACGAGCAGTACTTC.

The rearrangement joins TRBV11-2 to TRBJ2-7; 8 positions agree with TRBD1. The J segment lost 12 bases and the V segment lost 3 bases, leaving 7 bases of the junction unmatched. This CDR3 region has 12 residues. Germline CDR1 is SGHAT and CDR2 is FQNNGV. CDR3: CASSLAWDRRYF. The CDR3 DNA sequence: TGTGCCAGCAGCTTGGCCTGGGACAGGCGGTACTTC.

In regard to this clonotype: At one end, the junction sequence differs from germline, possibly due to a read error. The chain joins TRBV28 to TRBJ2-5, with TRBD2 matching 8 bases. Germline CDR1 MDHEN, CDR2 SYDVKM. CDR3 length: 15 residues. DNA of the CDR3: TGTGCCAGCAGTGAAGCGGGAGCAGTCAAAGAGACCCTGTACTTC. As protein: CASSEAGAVKETLYF.

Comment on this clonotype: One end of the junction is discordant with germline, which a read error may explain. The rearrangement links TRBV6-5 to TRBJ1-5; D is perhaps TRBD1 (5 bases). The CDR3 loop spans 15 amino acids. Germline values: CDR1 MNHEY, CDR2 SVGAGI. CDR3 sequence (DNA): TGTGCCAGCAGACTACAGGCCTATAGCGATCAGCCCCAGCATTTT. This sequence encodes CASRLQAYSDQPQHF.

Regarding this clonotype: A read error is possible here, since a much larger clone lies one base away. CDR3 region: CASSLDGGGHSYEQYF. CDR3 DNA: TGTGCCAGCAGCTTGGATGGGGGAGGTCACTCTTACGAGCAGTACTTC. The genes are TRBV5-6 and TRBJ2-7; D might be TRBD2 (6 bases). V was shortened by 0 bases and J by 4 bases, with 17 bases between the two germline ends. The CDR3 is 16 amino acids. Germline CDR1 is SGHDT and CDR2 is YYEEEE.

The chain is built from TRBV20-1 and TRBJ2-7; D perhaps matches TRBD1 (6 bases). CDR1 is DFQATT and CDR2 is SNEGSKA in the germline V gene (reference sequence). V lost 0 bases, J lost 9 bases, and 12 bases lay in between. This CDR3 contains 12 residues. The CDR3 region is CSARDVRGRQYF. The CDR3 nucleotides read TGCAGTGCTAGAGATGTGAGGGGGAGGCAGTACTTC.

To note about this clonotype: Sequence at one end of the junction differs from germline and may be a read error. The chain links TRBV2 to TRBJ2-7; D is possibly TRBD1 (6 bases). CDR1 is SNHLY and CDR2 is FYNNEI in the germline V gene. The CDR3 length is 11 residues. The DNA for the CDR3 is TGTGCCAGCGGTGAAGGGGGCGAGCAGTACTTC. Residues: CASGEGGEQYF.

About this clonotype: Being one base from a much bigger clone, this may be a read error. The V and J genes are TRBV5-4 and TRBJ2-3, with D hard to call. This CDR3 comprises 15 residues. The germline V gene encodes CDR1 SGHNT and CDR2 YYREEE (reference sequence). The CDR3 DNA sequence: TGTGCCAGCAGCCCTTCCCCGGATAGCATAGATACGCAGTATTTT. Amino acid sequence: CASSPSPDSIDTQYF.

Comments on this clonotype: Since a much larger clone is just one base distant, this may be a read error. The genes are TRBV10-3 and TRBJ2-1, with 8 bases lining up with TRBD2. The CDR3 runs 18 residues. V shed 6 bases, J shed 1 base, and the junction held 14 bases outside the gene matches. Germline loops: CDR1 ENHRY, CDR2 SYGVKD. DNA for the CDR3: TGTGCCATCAGCGGGACTAACGGGAGGGCCGGTTCCTACAATGAGCAGTTCTTC. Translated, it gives CAISGTNGRAGSYNEQFF.

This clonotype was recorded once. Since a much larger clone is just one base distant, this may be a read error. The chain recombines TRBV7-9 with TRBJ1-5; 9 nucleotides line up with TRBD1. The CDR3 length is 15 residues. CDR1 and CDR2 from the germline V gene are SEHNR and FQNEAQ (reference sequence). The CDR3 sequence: CTSSLDRGGNQPQHF. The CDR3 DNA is TGTACCAGCAGCTTAGACAGGGGGGGCAATCAGCCCCAGCATTTT.

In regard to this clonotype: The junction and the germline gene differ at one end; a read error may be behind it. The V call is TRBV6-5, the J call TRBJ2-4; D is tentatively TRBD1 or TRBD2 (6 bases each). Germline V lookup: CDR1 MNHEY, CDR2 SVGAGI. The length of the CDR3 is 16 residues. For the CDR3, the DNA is TGTACCAGCAGGCCAGGGGAGGCTAGAGCCAAAAGCATTCAGTACTTC. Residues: CTSRPGEARAKSIQYF.

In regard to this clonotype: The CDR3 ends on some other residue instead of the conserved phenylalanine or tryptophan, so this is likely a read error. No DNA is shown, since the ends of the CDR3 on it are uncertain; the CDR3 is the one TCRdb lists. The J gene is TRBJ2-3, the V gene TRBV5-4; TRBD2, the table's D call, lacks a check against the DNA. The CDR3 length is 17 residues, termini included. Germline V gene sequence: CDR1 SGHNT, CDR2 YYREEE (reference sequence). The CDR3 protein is CASSPTYGGTSTDTLYL.

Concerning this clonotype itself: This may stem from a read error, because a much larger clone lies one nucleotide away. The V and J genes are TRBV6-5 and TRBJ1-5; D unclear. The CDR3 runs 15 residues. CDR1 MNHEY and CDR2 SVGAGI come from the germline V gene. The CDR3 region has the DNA TGTGTCAGCAGTTACTCGATAAAGAGCAATCAGCCCCAGCATTTT. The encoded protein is CVSSYSIKSNQPQHF.

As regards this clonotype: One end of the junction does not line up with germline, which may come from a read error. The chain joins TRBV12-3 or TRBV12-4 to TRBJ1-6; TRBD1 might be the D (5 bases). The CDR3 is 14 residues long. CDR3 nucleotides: TGTGTCAGCAGTTTAAGGGGAGGTAATTCACTCCTCCACTTT. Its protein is CVSSLRGGNSLLHF.

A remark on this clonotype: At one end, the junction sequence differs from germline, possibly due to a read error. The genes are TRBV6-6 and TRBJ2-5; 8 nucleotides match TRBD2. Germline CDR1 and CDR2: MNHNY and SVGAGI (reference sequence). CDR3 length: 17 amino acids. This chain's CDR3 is CDSSNWGLVGFQETQYF. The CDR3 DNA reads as TGTGACAGCAGCAACTGGGGACTAGTGGGCTTCCAAGAGACCCAGTACTTC.

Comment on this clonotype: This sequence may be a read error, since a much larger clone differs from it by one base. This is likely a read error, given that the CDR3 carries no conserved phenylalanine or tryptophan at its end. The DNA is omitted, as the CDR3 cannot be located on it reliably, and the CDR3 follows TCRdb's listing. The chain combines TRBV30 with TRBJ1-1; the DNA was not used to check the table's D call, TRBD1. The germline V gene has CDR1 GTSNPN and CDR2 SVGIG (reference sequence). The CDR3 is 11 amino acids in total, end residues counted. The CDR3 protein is CARSDATGCFL.

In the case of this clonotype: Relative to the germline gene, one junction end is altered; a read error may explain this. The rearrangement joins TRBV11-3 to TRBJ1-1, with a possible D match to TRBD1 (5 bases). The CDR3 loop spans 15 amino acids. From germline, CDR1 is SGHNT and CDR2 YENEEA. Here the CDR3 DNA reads TGTGCCAGCAGTACAGTAGGGACCAGGAACACTGAGGCTTTCTTT. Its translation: CASSTVGTRNTEAFF. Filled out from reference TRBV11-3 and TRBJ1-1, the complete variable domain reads EAGVVQSPRYKIIEKKQPVAFWCNPISGHNTLYWYLQNLGQGPELLIRYENEEAVDDSQLPKDRFSAERLKGVDSTLKIQPAELGDSAVYLCASSTVGTRNTEAFFGQGTRLTVV.

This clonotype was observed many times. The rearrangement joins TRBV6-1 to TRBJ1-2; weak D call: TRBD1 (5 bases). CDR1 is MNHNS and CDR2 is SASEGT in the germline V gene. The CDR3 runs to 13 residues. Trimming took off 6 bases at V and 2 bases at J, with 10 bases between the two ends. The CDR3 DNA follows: TGTGCCAGCAGGGACATATGGAACTATGGCTACACCTTC. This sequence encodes CASRDIWNYGYTF.

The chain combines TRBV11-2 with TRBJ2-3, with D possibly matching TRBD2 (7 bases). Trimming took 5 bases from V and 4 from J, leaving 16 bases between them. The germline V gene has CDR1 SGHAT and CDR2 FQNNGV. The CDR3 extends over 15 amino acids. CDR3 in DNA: TGTGCCAGCAGCCCGCAGAGGGGGGGCTCAGATACGCAGTATTTT. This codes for CASSPQRGGSDTQYF.

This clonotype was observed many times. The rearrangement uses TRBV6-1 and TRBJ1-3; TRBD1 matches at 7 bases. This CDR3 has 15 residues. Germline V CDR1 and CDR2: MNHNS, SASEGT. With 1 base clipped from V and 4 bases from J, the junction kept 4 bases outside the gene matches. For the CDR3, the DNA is TGTGCCAGCAGTGAAGGGGTAGGGGGCGGAAACACCATATATTTT. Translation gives CASSEGVGGGNTIYF.

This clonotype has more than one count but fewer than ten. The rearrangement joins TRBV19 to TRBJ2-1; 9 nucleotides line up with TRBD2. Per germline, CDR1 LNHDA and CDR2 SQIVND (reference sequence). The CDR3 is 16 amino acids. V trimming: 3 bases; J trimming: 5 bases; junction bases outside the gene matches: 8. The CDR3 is CASSMRKSGRNNEQFF. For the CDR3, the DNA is TGTGCCAGTAGTATGAGGAAAAGCGGGAGGAACAATGAGCAGTTCTTC.

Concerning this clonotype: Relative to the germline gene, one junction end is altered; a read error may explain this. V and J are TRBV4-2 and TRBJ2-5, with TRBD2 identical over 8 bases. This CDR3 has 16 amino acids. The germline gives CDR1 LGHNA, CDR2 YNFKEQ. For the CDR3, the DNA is TGTGCCAGCAGTCAAGTCTGGCGGGAGGTCCAAGAGACCCAGTACTTC. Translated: CASSQVWREVQETQYF.

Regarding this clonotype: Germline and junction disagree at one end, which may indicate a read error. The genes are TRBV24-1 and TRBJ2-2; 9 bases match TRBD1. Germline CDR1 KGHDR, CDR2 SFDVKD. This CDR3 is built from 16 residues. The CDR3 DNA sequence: TGTGCCACCAGTGATCCCCAGACAGGGGGGGCCGGGAAGCTGTTTTTT. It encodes CATSDPQTGGAGKLFF.

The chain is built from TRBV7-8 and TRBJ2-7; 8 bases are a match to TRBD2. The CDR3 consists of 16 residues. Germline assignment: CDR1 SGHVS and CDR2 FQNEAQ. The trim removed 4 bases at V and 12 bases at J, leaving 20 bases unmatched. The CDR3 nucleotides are TGTGCCAGCAGCTCATCGGGACTAGTGGTTTACTACGAGGGGTACTTC. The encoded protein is CASSSSGLVVYYEGYF.

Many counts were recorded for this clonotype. DNA for the CDR3: TGTGCCAGCAGCTCGACTAGTACCTACAATGAGCAGTTCTTC. It yields the protein CASSSTSTYNEQFF. The chain recombines TRBV11-2 with TRBJ2-1; possibly TRBD2 for D (6 bases). The CDR3 sequence is 14 residues long. Trimming took off 4 bases at V and 2 bases at J, with 9 bases between the two ends. Looked up from germline, CDR1 is SGHAT and CDR2 is FQNNGV.

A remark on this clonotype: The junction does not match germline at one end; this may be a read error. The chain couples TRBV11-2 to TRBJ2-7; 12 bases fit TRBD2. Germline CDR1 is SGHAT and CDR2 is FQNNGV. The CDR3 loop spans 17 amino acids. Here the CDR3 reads CACSYDRPGLAGGEQYF. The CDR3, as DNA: TGTGCCTGCAGCTACGACCGGCCGGGACTAGCGGGCGGGGAGCAGTACTTC. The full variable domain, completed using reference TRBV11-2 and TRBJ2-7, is EAGVAQSPRYKIIEKRQSVAFWCNPISGHATLYWYQQILGQGPKLLIQFQNNGVVDDSQLPKDRFSAERLKGVDSTLKIQPAKLEDSAVYLCACSYDRPGLAGGEQYFGPGTRLTVT.